The sequence of this T cell receptor (beta chain) was determined in a study of control samples from healthy donors and cancer patients. V was shortened by 7 bases and J by 0 bases, with 15 bases between the two germline ends. CDR1 is PRHDT, CDR2 FYEKMQ, per germline (reference sequence). CDR3 length: 15 residues. Generated by immunoSEQ multiplex PCR, the TCRdb table keeps only in-frame clones and is missing some. There are under 100,000 clones in the sample; just over 90% occur only once, and 1.5% lies in the top ten. This chain uses TRBV13 with TRBJ1-1, with D hard to call. Sequencing used blood. The sequence was collected from a woman aged 30 to 39 in good health. The CDR3, as DNA: TGTGCCAGCACCCAAACCCGGGGAATGAACACTGAAGCTTTCTTT. It codes for CASTQTRGMNTEAFF.